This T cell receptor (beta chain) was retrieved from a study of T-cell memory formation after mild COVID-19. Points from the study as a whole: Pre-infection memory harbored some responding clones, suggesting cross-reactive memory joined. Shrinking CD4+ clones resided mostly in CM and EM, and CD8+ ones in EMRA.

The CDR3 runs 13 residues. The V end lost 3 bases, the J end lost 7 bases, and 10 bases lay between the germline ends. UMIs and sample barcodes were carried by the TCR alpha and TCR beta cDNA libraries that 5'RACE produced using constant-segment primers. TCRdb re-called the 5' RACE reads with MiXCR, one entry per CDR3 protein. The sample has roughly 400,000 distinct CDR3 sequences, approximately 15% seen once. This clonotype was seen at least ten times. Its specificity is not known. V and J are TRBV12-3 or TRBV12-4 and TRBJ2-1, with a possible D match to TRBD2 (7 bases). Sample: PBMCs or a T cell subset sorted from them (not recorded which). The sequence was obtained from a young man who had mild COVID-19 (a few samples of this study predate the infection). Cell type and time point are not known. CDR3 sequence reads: CASSLRGLNEQFF. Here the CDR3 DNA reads TGTGCCAGCAGTTTGCGGGGGCTGAATGAGCAGTTCTTC.